The next 23 T cell receptor beta chains were all read from a single sample in a study of cytomegalovirus exposure and HLA in healthy donors. The method was immunoSEQ multiplex PCR; TCRdb's version includes in-frame clones alone and lacks a portion of them. There are about 270,000 clones in the sample; around 85% occur only once, and approximately 1% lies in the top ten. The sequenced sample was PBMCs. These receptors came from a woman aged 18-29 years in good health and CMV-seronegative.

The chain couples TRBV29-1 to TRBJ1-5, with D possibly matching TRBD1 (5 bases). The CDR3 consists of 16 residues. Germline loops: CDR1 SQVTM, CDR2 ANQGSEA. The V end was cut by 5 bases, the J end by 6 bases, with 23 bases between. CDR3 DNA sequence: TGCAGCGTTTTGGGGTGGGGCAGGCCGCGGGGTCAGCCCCAGCATTTT. Translation: CSVLGWGRPRGQPQHF.

This chain joins TRBV27 and TRBJ2-7, with TRBD2 matching over 7 bases. Germline lookup yields CDR1 MNHEY and CDR2 SMNVEV (reference sequence). V shed 5 bases, J shed 2 bases, and the junction held 6 bases outside the gene matches. This CDR3 region has 14 residues. Here the CDR3 reads CASSPAGHPYEQYF. For the CDR3, the DNA is TGTGCCAGCAGTCCAGCGGGGCACCCCTACGAGCAGTACTTC.

The chain carries TRBV6-5 and TRBJ1-4, with TRBD1 matching 9 bases. The CDR3 spans 15 residues. CDR1 is MNHEY and CDR2 is SVGAGI in the germline V gene. After removal of 6 bases from V and 7 bases from J, the junction contained 9 bases not matched to a gene. CDR3 bases: TGTGCCAGCAGCTCACAGGGGGCCAGGAGTGAAAAACTGTTTTTT. Translating gives CASSSQGARSEKLFF.

In this sample, this clone turned up a few times. The CDR3 nucleotides are TGTGCCAGTAGTAGGCCCCTGCAGGGAGGTTCGGCCTACGAGCAGTACTTC. It yields the protein CASSRPLQGGSAYEQYF. The J gene is TRBJ2-7, the V gene TRBV19, with a tentative D call TRBD2 (6 bases). The germline V and J ends were trimmed by 4 bases and 2 bases, with 21 bases remaining between them. The CDR3 totals 17 residues. Germline V lookup: CDR1 LNHDA, CDR2 SQIVND (reference sequence).

The chain uses TRBV27 and TRBJ1-2, with 9 bases aligning to TRBD1. Trimming removed 3 bases from V and 2 bases from J; junction bases left unmatched: 7. The CDR3 is made up of 16 amino acids. Germline CDR1 reads MNHEY; CDR2 reads SMNVEV (reference sequence). CDR3 coding DNA: TGTGCCAGCAGTTTTCAACAGGGGGCGCGGAACTATGGCTACACCTTC. It specifies CASSFQQGARNYGYTF.

V and J are TRBV18 and TRBJ1-1; D is uncertain. CDR3 length: 11 residues. Germline CDR1 is KGHSH and CDR2 is LQKENI. V was cut by 6 bases and J by 3 bases, with 5 bases left in between. CDR3 residues: CASSPDTEAFF. CDR3 nucleotide sequence: TGTGCCAGCTCTCCGGACACTGAAGCTTTCTTT.

V is TRBV28 and J is TRBJ1-6; TRBD1 aligns across 7 bases. With V trimmed by 1 base and J by 9 bases, 6 bases remained unmatched. The germline CDR1 and CDR2 sequences are MDHEN and SYDVKM. The CDR3 consists of 15 residues. CDR3 DNA sequence: TGTGCCAGCAGTTTATTTCGGGACAGAGCTTCACCCCTCCACTTT. Translated, it gives CASSLFRDRASPLHF.

The chain couples TRBV19 to TRBJ2-1; D not certain. V lost 3 bases, J lost 4 bases, and 7 bases lay in between. The CDR3 sequence is 13 residues long. CDR1 is LNHDA and CDR2 is SQIVND in the germline V gene (reference sequence). This chain's CDR3 is CASSIYRYNEQFF. Here the CDR3 DNA reads TGTGCCAGTAGTATCTACAGATACAATGAGCAGTTCTTC.

V and J are TRBV5-6 and TRBJ2-3; D remains unclear. Trimming cost V 0 bases and J 7 bases, with 3 bases left between them. Germline-derived CDR1 and CDR2 are SGHDT and YYEEEE. The length of the CDR3 is 11 residues. This CDR3 reads CASSLGHTQYF. CDR3 in DNA: TGTGCCAGCAGCTTGGGGCATACGCAGTATTTT.

The V gene is TRBV4-3, the J gene TRBJ1-1; possible D gene TRBD1, 5 bases. CDR3 length: 17 residues. Germline V lookup: CDR1 LGHNA, CDR2 YSLEER. Trimming shortened V by 4 bases and J by 0 bases, and 18 bases separated the two germline ends. CDR3 in DNA: TGCGCCAGCAGCCCGTACGCGGGGACTGATATGAACACTGAAGCTTTCTTT. This sequence encodes CASSPYAGTDMNTEAFF.

For the CDR3, the DNA is TGCGCCAGCAGCCAAGAGTGGCTAGGGGGCACAGATACGCAGTATTTT. Translating it yields CASSQEWLGGTDTQYF. The chain has TRBV4-1 and TRBJ2-3, with D possibly being TRBD1 (5 bases). Per the germline V gene, CDR1 is MGHRA and CDR2 is YSYEKL. The CDR3 runs to 16 residues. V was cut by 0 bases and J by 1 base, with 11 bases left in between.

J is TRBJ1-1 and V is TRBV19; perhaps TRBD1 as D (6 bases). The CDR3 is made up of 10 amino acids. V dropped 11 bases and J dropped 7 bases, with 11 bases sitting between them. Germline V gene sequence: CDR1 LNHDA, CDR2 SQIVND (reference sequence). In nucleotides, the CDR3 is TGTGCCGGGAGGGGGATTGAAGCTTTCTTT. Its translation is CAGRGIEAFF.

The chain couples TRBV7-8 to TRBJ2-5; tentative D call: TRBD1 (6 bases). This CDR3 is 14 amino acids long. V was clipped by 4 bases and J by 1 base, with 10 bases between them. Germline CDR1 is SGHVS and CDR2 is FQNEAQ. The CDR3 reads CASSYNRAQETQYF. The CDR3 bases are TGTGCCAGCAGCTACAACAGGGCCCAAGAGACCCAGTACTTC.

J is TRBJ2-2 and V is TRBV6-6, with 8 nucleotides matching TRBD1. Germline V gene sequence: CDR1 MNHNY, CDR2 SVGAGI (reference sequence). The trim removed 5 bases at V and 7 bases at J, leaving 6 bases unmatched. This CDR3 spans 14 amino acids. In DNA, the CDR3 is TGTGCCAGCAGTACGACAGGGGAGAACGGGGAGCTGTTTTTT. This sequence encodes CASSTTGENGELFF.

The J gene is TRBJ2-1, the V gene TRBV2; 8 bases align to TRBD2. The V gene's germline CDR1 is SNHLY and CDR2 FYNNEI. The CDR3 runs 15 residues. V trimming: 8 bases; J trimming: 0 bases; junction bases outside the gene matches: 6. The CDR3 nucleotides read TGTGCCAGCTGCCCGGCGGGGGGCTCCTACAATGAGCAGTTCTTC. Its protein product is CASCPAGGSYNEQFF.

The J gene is TRBJ2-1, the V gene TRBV7-9, with 9 bases aligning to TRBD2. The V segment lost 10 bases and the J segment 4 bases; nucleotides outside the gene matches: 5. Germline assignment: CDR1 SEHNR and CDR2 FQNEAQ (reference sequence). This CDR3 has 13 amino acids. In nucleotides, the CDR3 is TGTGCCATTCTAGCGGGGCAGTACAATGAGCAGTTCTTC. Its protein is CAILAGQYNEQFF.

The genes are TRBV30 and TRBJ1-6, with D perhaps TRBD1 (6 bases). Trimming shortened V by 0 bases and J by 5 bases, and 11 bases separated the two germline ends. The CDR3 covers 15 residues. Germline CDR1 GTSNPN, CDR2 SVGIG (reference sequence). The CDR3 nucleotides read TGTGCCTGGAGTGTAGAAACAGGGAATAATTCACCCCTCCACTTT. Its translation: CAWSVETGNNSPLHF.

V gene TRBV4-3 combines with J gene TRBJ1-1, with TRBD1 identical over 7 bases. From germline, CDR1 is LGHNA and CDR2 YSLEER. The CDR3 has 15 amino acids. Unmatched junction bases numbered 13, after V lost 4 bases and J lost 8 bases. This CDR3 is CASSRKTTGFHEAFF. Here the CDR3 DNA reads TGCGCCAGCAGCCGTAAAACGACAGGGTTCCACGAAGCTTTCTTT.

The CDR3 bases are TGTGCCAGCAGCTTGGAAGGGGCCTCCTACGAGCAGTACTTC. Translating it yields CASSLEGASYEQYF. The chain recombines TRBV5-6 with TRBJ2-7; TRBD1 is a possible D gene (5 bases). V lost 0 bases, J lost 0 bases, and 7 bases lay in between. The CDR3 extends over 14 amino acids. CDR1 is SGHDT, CDR2 YYEEEE, per germline.

This sequence joins TRBV5-1 and TRBJ2-7, with 13 bases that match TRBD2. Germline CDR1 is SGHRS and CDR2 is YFSETQ. The CDR3 loop spans 15 amino acids. V shed 7 bases, J shed 0 bases, and the junction held 4 bases outside the gene matches. For the CDR3, the DNA is TGCGCCAGCGGATGGACTAGCGGGAGCTCCTACGAGCAGTACTTC. Its protein is CASGWTSGSSYEQYF.

This clone was recorded a few times. The V call is TRBV28, the J call TRBJ2-2; perhaps TRBD2 as D (5 bases). The germline V gene encodes CDR1 MDHEN and CDR2 SYDVKM. This CDR3 is 14 amino acids long. V lost 3 bases to trimming and J lost 5 bases, with 10 bases between them. The CDR3 DNA reads as TGTGCCAGCAGTTTCCTCCGGGAAACCGGGGAGCTGTTTTTT. Encoded protein: CASSFLRETGELFF.

This chain connects TRBV27 to TRBJ1-2; 12 bases map to TRBD1. The CDR3 sequence is 17 residues long. Germline CDR1 and CDR2: MNHEY and SMNVEV (reference sequence). With 3 bases clipped from V and 7 bases from J, the junction kept 12 bases outside the gene matches. CDR3 sequence (DNA): TGTGCCAGCAGTTTGACCTTAGGGACAGGGGGCAGGAGTGGCTACACCTTC. Its protein product is CASSLTLGTGGRSGYTF.

The chain couples TRBV5-8 to TRBJ2-5; D may be TRBD1 (7 bases). Germline CDR1 and CDR2: SGHTS and YDEGEE. There are 15 residues in the CDR3. Trimming removed 0 bases from V and 1 base from J, with 10 bases in between. CDR3 region: CASSLGGTVQETQYF. The CDR3 DNA reads as TGTGCCAGCAGCTTGGGCGGGACAGTCCAAGAGACCCAGTACTTC.